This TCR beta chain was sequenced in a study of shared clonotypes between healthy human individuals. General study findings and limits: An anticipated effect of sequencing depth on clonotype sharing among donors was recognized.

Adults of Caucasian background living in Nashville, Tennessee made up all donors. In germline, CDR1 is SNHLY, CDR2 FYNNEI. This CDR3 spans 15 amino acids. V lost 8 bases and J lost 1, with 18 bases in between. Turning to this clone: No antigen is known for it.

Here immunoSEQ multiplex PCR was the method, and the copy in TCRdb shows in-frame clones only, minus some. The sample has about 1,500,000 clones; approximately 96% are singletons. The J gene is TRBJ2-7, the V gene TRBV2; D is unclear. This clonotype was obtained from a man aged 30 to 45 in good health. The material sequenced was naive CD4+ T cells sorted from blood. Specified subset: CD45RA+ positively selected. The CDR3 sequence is CASFSPTAPSYEQYF. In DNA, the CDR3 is TGTGCCAGCTTCTCCCCTACGGCACCATCCTACGAGCAGTACTTC.